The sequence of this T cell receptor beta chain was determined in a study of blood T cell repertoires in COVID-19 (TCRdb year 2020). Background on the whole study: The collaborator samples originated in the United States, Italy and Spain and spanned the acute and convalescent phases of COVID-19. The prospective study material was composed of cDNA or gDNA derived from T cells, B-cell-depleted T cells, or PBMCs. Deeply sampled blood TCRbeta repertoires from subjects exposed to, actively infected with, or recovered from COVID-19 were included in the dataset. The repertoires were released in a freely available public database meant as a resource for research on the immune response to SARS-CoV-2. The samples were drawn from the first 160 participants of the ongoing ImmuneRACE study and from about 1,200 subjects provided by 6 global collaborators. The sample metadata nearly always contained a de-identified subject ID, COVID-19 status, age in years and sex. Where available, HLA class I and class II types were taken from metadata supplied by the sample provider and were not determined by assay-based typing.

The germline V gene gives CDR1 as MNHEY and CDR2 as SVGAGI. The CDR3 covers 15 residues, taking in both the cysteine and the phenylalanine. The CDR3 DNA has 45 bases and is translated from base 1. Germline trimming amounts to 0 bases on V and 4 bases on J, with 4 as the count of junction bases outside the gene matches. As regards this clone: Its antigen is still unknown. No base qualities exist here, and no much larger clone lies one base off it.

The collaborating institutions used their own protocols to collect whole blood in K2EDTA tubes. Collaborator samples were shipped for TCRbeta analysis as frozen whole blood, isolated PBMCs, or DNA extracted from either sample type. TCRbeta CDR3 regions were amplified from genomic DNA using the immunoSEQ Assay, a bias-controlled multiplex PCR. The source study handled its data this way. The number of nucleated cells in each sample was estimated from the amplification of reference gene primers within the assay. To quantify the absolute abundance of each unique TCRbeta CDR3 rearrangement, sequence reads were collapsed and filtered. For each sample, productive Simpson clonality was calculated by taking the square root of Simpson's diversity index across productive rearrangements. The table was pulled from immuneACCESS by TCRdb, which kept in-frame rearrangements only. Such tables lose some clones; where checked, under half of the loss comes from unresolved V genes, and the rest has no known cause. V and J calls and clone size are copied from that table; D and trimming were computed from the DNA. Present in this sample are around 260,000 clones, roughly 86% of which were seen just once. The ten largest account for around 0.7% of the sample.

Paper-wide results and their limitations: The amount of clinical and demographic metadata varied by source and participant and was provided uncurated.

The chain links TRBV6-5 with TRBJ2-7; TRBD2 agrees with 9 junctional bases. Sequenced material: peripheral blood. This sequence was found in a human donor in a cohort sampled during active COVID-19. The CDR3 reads CASSYSTSGPYEQYF. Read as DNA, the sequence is TGTGCCAGCAGTTACTCGACTAGCGGCCCTTACGAGCAGTACTTC.